This TCR beta chain was recovered during a study of radiotherapy plus CTLA-4 blockade in lung cancer. Libraries were prepared by immunoSEQ multiplex PCR; TCRdb keeps only in-frame clonotypes and omits some of them. The table includes approximately 80,000 clones, 60% to 85% detected once. The CDR3 totals 16 residues. Germline CDR1 reads SGHRS; CDR2 reads YFSETQ. The ends were cut back, 0 bases at V and 4 bases at J, with 15 bases in the middle. This clone was seen a few times. The TCR sequence derives from a human donor with non-small cell lung cancer whose response to radiotherapy plus ipilimumab could not be evaluated. Some clones in this sample may be carry-over from other donors' samples. The J gene is TRBJ2-3, the V gene TRBV5-1; a possible D gene is TRBD1 (6 bases). The sample consisted of peripheral blood, taken from a patient treated with radiotherapy plus ipilimumab. CDR3 DNA: TGCGCCAGCAGCTTGGAGGACAGTCTCCCGGCAGATACGCAGTATTTT. It is translated as CASSLEDSLPADTQYF. Supplemented by reference TRBV5-1 and TRBJ2-3, the full variable domain reads KAGVTQTPRYLIKTRGQQVTLSCSPISGHRSVSWYQQTPGQGLQFLFEYFSETQRNKGNFPGRFSGRQFSNSRSEMNVSTLELGDSALYLCASSLEDSLPADTQYFGPGTRLTVL.